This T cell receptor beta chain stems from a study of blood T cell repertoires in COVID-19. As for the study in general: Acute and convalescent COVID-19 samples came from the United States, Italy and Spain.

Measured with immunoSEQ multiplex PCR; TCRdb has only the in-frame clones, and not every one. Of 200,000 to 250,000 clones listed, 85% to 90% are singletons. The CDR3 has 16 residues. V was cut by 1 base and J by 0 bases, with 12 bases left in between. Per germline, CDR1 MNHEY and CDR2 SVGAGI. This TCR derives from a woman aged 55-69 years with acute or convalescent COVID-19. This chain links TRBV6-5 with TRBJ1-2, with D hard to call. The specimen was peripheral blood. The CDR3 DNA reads TGTGCCAGCAGTTACTGGGGAGAACTAGCTAACTATGGCTACACCTTC. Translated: CASSYWGELANYGYTF.